A single sample gave rise to the 32 T cell receptor beta chains below, sequenced in a study of cytomegalovirus exposure and HLA in healthy donors (TCRdb year 2017). The protocol used for the library was the immunoSEQ multiplex PCR assay. For the multiplex PCR, a mixture combining 60 forward primers for TCR Vbeta segments and 13 reverse primers for TCR Jbeta segments was used. TCRdb mirrors the immuneACCESS table, restricted to in-frame sequences. Some clones are absent from its copies; in checked studies, under half trace to an unresolved V gene, and the reason for the others is unknown. The sample includes some 130,000 clones, with roughly four fifths observed a single time. Less than 7% of the sample goes to the ten largest clones. The specimen sequenced was PBMCs. The receptor set was obtained from a woman between 45 and 60 years old in good health and CMV-seropositive.

This chain uses TRBV4-3 with TRBJ2-5; 12 nucleotides align to TRBD2. The CDR3 is made up of 17 amino acids. CDR1 LGHNA and CDR2 YSLEER come from the germline V gene. The ends lost 1 base at V and 12 bases at J; junction bases unmatched: 15. CDR3 protein: CASSQGWSSGGAGDEYF. The CDR3 DNA reads TGCGCCAGCAGCCAAGGATGGTCTAGCGGGGGGGCCGGCGACGAGTACTTC.

The chain couples TRBV19 to TRBJ2-7, with 8 bases matching TRBD1. The CDR3 has 14 amino acids. V lost 5 bases to trimming and J lost 5 bases; unmatched junction nucleotides: 8. CDR1 is LNHDA, CDR2 SQIVND, per germline (reference sequence). CDR3 region: CASSPRQGRHEQYF. The CDR3 nucleotides read TGTGCCAGTAGTCCCCGACAGGGGCGCCACGAGCAGTACTTC.

The rearrangement uses TRBV5-4 and TRBJ1-1; 8 bases fit TRBD1. The CDR3 consists of 12 residues. After removal of 3 bases from V and 5 bases from J, the junction contained 0 bases not matched to a gene. Germline values: CDR1 SGHNT, CDR2 YYREEE (reference sequence). CDR3 region: CASSWDRTEAFF. CDR3 nucleotides: TGTGCCAGCAGCTGGGACAGGACTGAAGCTTTCTTT.

J is TRBJ2-3 and V is TRBV15, with 11 nucleotides matching TRBD2. This CDR3 spans 16 amino acids. Trimming cost V 1 base and J 6 bases; bases outside gene matches: 6. Per germline, CDR1 LNHNV and CDR2 YYDKDF (reference sequence). The CDR3 region is CATSRVSGGATDTQYF. CDR3 DNA sequence: TGTGCCACCAGCAGAGTTAGCGGGGGGGCCACGGATACGCAGTATTTT. Using reference TRBV15 and TRBJ2-3 for the parts outside the CDR3, the full variable domain is DAMVIQNPRYQVTQFGKPVTLSCSQTLNHNVMYWYQQKSSQAPKLLFHYYDKDFNNEADTPDNFQSRRPNTSFCFLDIRSPGLGDTAMYLCATSRVSGGATDTQYFGPGTRLTVL.

J is TRBJ1-6 and V is TRBV11-1; TRBD1 is a possible D gene (5 bases). There are 15 residues in the CDR3. The germline V gene has CDR1 SGHAT and CDR2 FQDESV (reference sequence). Trimming cost V 1 base and J 8 bases, with 12 bases left between them. The CDR3: CASSLVLGGDSPLHF. The CDR3 DNA reads TGTGCCAGCAGCTTAGTCCTGGGAGGGGATTCACCCCTCCACTTT.

Only one count was recorded for this clone. One end of the junction is discordant with germline, which a read error may explain. The rearrangement joins TRBV7-9 to TRBJ2-3; TRBD1 agrees at 8 bases. CDR3 size: 16 residues. The germline gives CDR1 SEHNR, CDR2 FQNEAQ (reference sequence). CDR3 nucleotide sequence: TGTTCCAGCAGCCCGGACAGGGTGCAGGGCACAGATACGCAGTATTTT. The encoded protein is CSSSPDRVQGTDTQYF.

This clone was detected only a few times. The chain combines TRBV6-1 with TRBJ1-1; 9 bases match TRBD1. V dropped 7 bases and J dropped 5; count of bases not matched to a gene: 8. Germline CDR1 and CDR2: MNHNS and SASEGT. The CDR3 contains 14 residues. The CDR3 bases are TGTGCCAGCACCGACAGGGGGAAGGGGACTGAAGCTTTCTTT. As protein: CASTDRGKGTEAFF.

The CDR3 is CASTRMGRETQYF. The CDR3 bases are TGTGCCAGCACCCGGATGGGCAGGGAGACCCAGTACTTC. The chain joins TRBV7-2 to TRBJ2-5; no clear D gene. Germline CDR1 and CDR2: SGHTA and FQGNSA. V was shortened by 7 bases and J by 5 bases, with 14 bases between the two germline ends. The CDR3 contains 13 residues.

This sequence joins TRBV5-1 and TRBJ2-3, with D hard to call. The CDR3 has 13 amino acids. V was trimmed by 4 bases and J by 5 bases, leaving 11 bases between them. CDR1 is SGHRS, CDR2 YFSETQ, per germline. In DNA form, the CDR3 reads TGCGCCAGCAGCCGGAGTACGGTAGATACGCAGTATTTT. Translating gives CASSRSTVDTQYF.

The chain links TRBV6-5 to TRBJ1-6; D is uncertain. Between the trimmed V and J ends, which lost 6 bases and 4 bases, there was a span of 13 bases. CDR1 and CDR2 (germline): MNHEY, SVGAGI. The CDR3 is made up of 15 amino acids. The CDR3 sequence: CASSKVRMYNSPLHF. The CDR3 region has the DNA TGTGCCAGCAGCAAAGTCAGGATGTATAATTCACCCCTCCACTTT.

As DNA, the CDR3 is TGTGCCAGCAGCCAAGTCACAGGGAGTTCACCCCTCCACTTT. Translated: CASSQVTGSSPLHF. The V and J genes are TRBV14 and TRBJ1-6; possibly TRBD1 for D (6 bases). Looked up from germline, CDR1 is SGHDN and CDR2 is FVKESK. V was clipped by 1 base and J by 9 bases, with 10 bases between them. The CDR3 totals 14 residues.

In this sample, this clone turned up a few times. This sequence joins TRBV2 and TRBJ2-5; 9 bases map to TRBD1. The germline V gene has CDR1 SNHLY and CDR2 FYNNEI. The V segment lost 1 base and the J segment 9 bases; nucleotides outside the gene matches: 21. The CDR3 spans 19 residues. CDR3 residues: CASSEGTGQGFSGKRAQYF. In nucleotides, the CDR3 is TGTGCCAGCAGTGAAGGGACGGGACAGGGTTTTTCGGGCAAGAGGGCCCAGTACTTC.

The V and J genes are TRBV15 and TRBJ2-1; TRBD2 might be the D (5 bases). Between the trimmed V and J ends, which lost 4 bases and 4 bases, there was a span of 17 bases. The CDR3 is 16 amino acids. CDR1 and CDR2 from the germline V gene are LNHNV and YYDKDF (reference sequence). The CDR3 DNA is TGTGCCACCAGCACCCCGCCGGGAAAGGCGTACAATGAGCAGTTCTTC. It translates to CATSTPPGKAYNEQFF.

The chain is built from TRBV7-9 and TRBJ1-1, with D possibly matching TRBD1 (5 bases). V was pared by 5 bases and J by 7 bases, with 20 bases between. The CDR3 totals 15 residues. Germline V CDR1 and CDR2: SEHNR, FQNEAQ (reference sequence). The CDR3: CASSKAGKGYGEAFF. CDR3 nucleotide sequence: TGTGCCAGCAGCAAGGCAGGGAAAGGGTATGGTGAAGCTTTCTTT. The full variable domain, completed using reference TRBV7-9 and TRBJ1-1, is DTGVSQNPRHKITKRGQNVTFRCDPISEHNRLYWYRQTLGQGPEFLTYFQNEAQLEKSRLLSDRFSAERPKGSFSTLEIQRTEQGDSAMYLCASSKAGKGYGEAFFGQGTRLTVV.

V and J are TRBV5-5 and TRBJ2-3, with TRBD2 identical over 9 bases. The CDR3 spans 13 residues. After removal of 2 bases from V and 6 bases from J, the junction contained 1 base not matched to a gene. Germline-derived CDR1 and CDR2 are SGHKS and YYEKEE (reference sequence). The CDR3 loop is CASSFGLADTQYF. CDR3 coding DNA: TGTGCCAGCAGCTTCGGACTAGCGGATACGCAGTATTTT.

The J gene is TRBJ1-1, the V gene TRBV7-8; no definite D call. This CDR3 spans 17 amino acids. Trimming removed 4 bases from V and 4 bases from J, with 22 bases in between. CDR1 and CDR2 from the germline V gene are SGHVS and FQNEAQ. CDR3 DNA sequence: TGTGCCAGCAGCTCCCGGCCCGTTCAGGCGATGAGCACTGAAGCTTTCTTT. Its translation: CASSSRPVQAMSTEAFF.

To note about this clone: The junction and the germline gene differ at one end; a read error may be behind it. The J gene is TRBJ2-5, the V gene TRBV7-9, with D unclear. The CDR3 is 18 amino acids. The germline V gene encodes CDR1 SEHNR and CDR2 FQNEAQ (reference sequence). CDR3 in amino acids: CSSSLVAGSFDQEVNQYF. In DNA, the CDR3 is TGTTCCAGCAGCTTAGTCGCTGGGTCCTTTGATCAAGAGGTGAACCAGTACTTC.

The chain employs TRBV6-5 and TRBJ1-6, with a weak D call TRBD1 (5 bases). V shed 6 bases and J shed 4 bases, with 10 bases lying between them. This CDR3 has 14 amino acids. Looked up from germline, CDR1 is MNHEY and CDR2 is SVGAGI. CDR3 amino acids: CASSLTVYNSPLHF. In nucleotides, the CDR3 is TGTGCCAGCAGCCTGACAGTTTATAATTCACCCCTCCACTTT.

The V call is TRBV14, the J call TRBJ2-7; possible D gene TRBD1, 6 bases. The CDR3 sequence is 13 residues long. Per the germline V gene, CDR1 is SGHDN and CDR2 is FVKESK. V was cut by 6 bases and J by 0 bases, with 9 bases left in between. The CDR3 sequence: CASRGTPSYEQYF. The CDR3 region has the DNA TGTGCCAGCAGAGGGACACCCTCCTACGAGCAGTACTTC.

This clone was observed a few times. V and J are TRBV30 and TRBJ1-2, with TRBD1 as a possible D gene (6 bases). CDR3 size: 14 residues. Trimming cost V 2 bases and J 5 bases, with 15 bases left between them. Germline V gene sequence: CDR1 GTSNPN, CDR2 SVGIG (reference sequence). CDR3 bases: TGTGCCTGGAGTCTTTCAGGGGTGGGATATGGCTACACCTTC. Translated, it gives CAWSLSGVGYGYTF.

V is TRBV28 and J is TRBJ1-5; no definite D call. CDR3 length equals 15 residues. The V gene's germline CDR1 is MDHEN and CDR2 SYDVKM. V lost 3 bases and J 2 bases, leaving 11 bases between the germline ends. The CDR3 spells CASSFWRGGNQPQHF. The CDR3 nucleotides read TGTGCCAGCAGTTTTTGGCGAGGCGGCAATCAGCCCCAGCATTTT.

The V call is TRBV18, the J call TRBJ2-5, with no clear D. Trimming removed 3 bases from V and 1 base from J, with 3 bases in between. The CDR3 runs to 12 residues. Germline loops: CDR1 KGHSH, CDR2 LQKENI. CDR3 residues: CASSPSQETQYF. The CDR3 coding sequence is TGTGCCAGCTCACCCAGCCAAGAGACCCAGTACTTC.

The chain combines TRBV27 with TRBJ2-1; 11 nucleotides align to TRBD2. Looked up from germline, CDR1 is MNHEY and CDR2 is SMNVEV (reference sequence). This CDR3 spans 17 amino acids. Trimming took 6 bases from V and 1 from J; bases not matched to a gene: 8. CDR3 DNA: TGTGCCAGCAGAAGAGATCTAGCGGGGGGTTCCTACAATGAGCAGTTCTTC. Translation: CASRRDLAGGSYNEQFF.

This rearrangement joins TRBV12-5 to TRBJ1-5; TRBD1 agrees at 7 bases. The CDR3 loop spans 15 amino acids. V gave up 1 base and J gave up 3 bases; unmatched junction bases: 3. CDR1 is LGHNT and CDR2 is FRNRAP in the germline V gene. The CDR3 DNA sequence: TGTGCTAGTGGTTTGGCTGACAGGGTCAATCAGCCCCAGCATTTT. It translates to CASGLADRVNQPQHF. The full variable domain, its missing parts supplied by reference TRBV12-5 and TRBJ1-5, is DARVTQTPRHKVTEMGQEVTMRCQPILGHNTVFWYRQTMMQGLELLAYFRNRAPLDDSGMPKDRFSAEMPDATLATLKIQPSEPRDSAVYFCASGLADRVNQPQHFGDGTRLSIL.

The genes are TRBV7-9 and TRBJ2-5, with D tentatively TRBD1 (6 bases). Germline lookup yields CDR1 SEHNR and CDR2 FQNEAQ (reference sequence). The ends were cut back, 5 bases at V and 1 base at J, with 14 bases in the middle. The CDR3 contains 15 residues. CDR3 sequence (DNA): TGTGCCAGCAGCCAAACCGGGACACCCCAAGAGACCCAGTACTTC. It yields the protein CASSQTGTPQETQYF.

The chain joins TRBV2 to TRBJ1-2; D is undetermined. V was pared by 5 bases and J by 2 bases, with 9 bases between. The CDR3 is 13 amino acids. The germline V gene encodes CDR1 SNHLY and CDR2 FYNNEI. DNA for the CDR3: TGTGCCAGCAGTAGTACAGTCAACTATGGCTACACCTTC. It translates to CASSSTVNYGYTF.

The V call is TRBV11-2, the J call TRBJ1-3; no definite D call. Germline V gene sequence: CDR1 SGHAT, CDR2 FQNNGV. V was clipped by 7 bases and J by 5 bases, with 15 bases between them. The CDR3 has 14 amino acids. CDR3 amino acids: CASTTVTLRNTIYF. The CDR3 DNA reads TGTGCCAGCACTACAGTGACCCTCAGAAACACCATATATTTT.

The chain joins TRBV5-1 to TRBJ2-7, with D perhaps matching TRBD1 (6 bases). CDR3 length equals 15 residues. The germline V gene has CDR1 SGHRS and CDR2 YFSETQ. V lost 0 bases to trimming and J lost 9 bases, with 19 bases between them. DNA for the CDR3: TGCGCCAGCAGCTTGGAGCAGGGGTCCGCCTATGCGCAGTACTTC. It translates to CASSLEQGSAYAQYF.

The V gene is TRBV7-6, the J gene TRBJ2-7; 8 bases align to TRBD2. The CDR3 extends over 15 amino acids. The ends lost 0 bases at V and 7 bases at J; junction bases unmatched: 8. Germline V gives CDR1 SGHVS, CDR2 FNYEAQ. CDR3 DNA sequence: TGTGCCAGCAGCTTAGCGGGACTAGGCGGGGGGGAGCAGTACTTC. Amino acids: CASSLAGLGGGEQYF.

The gene calls are TRBV29-1 and TRBJ2-3, with D perhaps matching TRBD2 (6 bases). CDR1 and CDR2 (germline): SQVTM, ANQGSEA. The CDR3 covers 12 residues. V lost 6 bases and J lost 4, with 11 bases in between. CDR3 bases: TGCAGCGTGGGGGAGGAGGCAGATACGCAGTATTTT. This sequence encodes CSVGEEADTQYF.

CDR3: CASSPDGGGGRNTGELFF. CDR3 DNA: TGCGCCAGCAGCCCAGACGGTGGGGGGGGCCGGAACACCGGGGAGCTGTTTTTT. The chain carries TRBV4-3 and TRBJ2-2, with TRBD2 as a possible D gene (7 bases). Looked up from germline, CDR1 is LGHNA and CDR2 is YSLEER. The CDR3 is 18 amino acids. With 4 bases removed from V and 1 base from J, the gap between germline ends came to 19 bases.

In regard to this clone: Mismatch with germline at one junction end may stem from a read error. The chain combines TRBV7-2 with TRBJ2-4, with 7 bases that match TRBD1. The CDR3 contains 16 residues. In germline, CDR1 is SGHTA, CDR2 FQGNSA. This chain's CDR3 is CASSSTGVPSKNTQYF. CDR3 nucleotide sequence: TGTGCCAGCAGCTCTACAGGGGTACCTTCTAAAAACACTCAGTACTTC.